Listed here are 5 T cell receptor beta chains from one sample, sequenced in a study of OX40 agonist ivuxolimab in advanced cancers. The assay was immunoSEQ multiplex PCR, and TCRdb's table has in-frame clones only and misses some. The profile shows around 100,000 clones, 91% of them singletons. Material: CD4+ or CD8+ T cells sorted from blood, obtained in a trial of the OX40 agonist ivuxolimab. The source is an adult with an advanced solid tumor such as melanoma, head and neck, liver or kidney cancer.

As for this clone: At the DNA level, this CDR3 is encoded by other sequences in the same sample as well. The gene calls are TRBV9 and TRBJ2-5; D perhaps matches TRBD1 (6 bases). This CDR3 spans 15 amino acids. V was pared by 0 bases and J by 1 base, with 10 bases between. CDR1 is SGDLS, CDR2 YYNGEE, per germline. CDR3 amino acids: CASSVVGAVQETQYF. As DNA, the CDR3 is TGTGCCAGCAGCGTAGTGGGGGCAGTCCAAGAGACCCAGTACTTC.

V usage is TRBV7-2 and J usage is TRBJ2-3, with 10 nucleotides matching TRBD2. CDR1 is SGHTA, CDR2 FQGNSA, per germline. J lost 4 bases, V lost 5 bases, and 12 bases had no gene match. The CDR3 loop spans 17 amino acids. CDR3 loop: CASSRISSGSLADTQYF. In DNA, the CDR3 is TGTGCCAGCAGCCGAATTTCTAGCGGGAGTTTGGCAGATACGCAGTATTTT. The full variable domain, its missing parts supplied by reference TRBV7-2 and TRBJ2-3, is GAGVSQSPSNKVTEKGKDVELRCDPISGHTALYWYRQSLGQGLEFLIYFQGNSAPDKSGLPSDRFSAERTGGSVSTLTIQRTQQEDSAVYLCASSRISSGSLADTQYFGPGTRLTVL.

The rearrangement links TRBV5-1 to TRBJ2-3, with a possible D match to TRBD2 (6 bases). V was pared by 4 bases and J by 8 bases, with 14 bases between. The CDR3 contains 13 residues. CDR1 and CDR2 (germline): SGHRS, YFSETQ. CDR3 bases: TGCGCCAGCAGCGCTACTAGCCCGGCTACGCAGTATTTT. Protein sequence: CASSATSPATQYF.

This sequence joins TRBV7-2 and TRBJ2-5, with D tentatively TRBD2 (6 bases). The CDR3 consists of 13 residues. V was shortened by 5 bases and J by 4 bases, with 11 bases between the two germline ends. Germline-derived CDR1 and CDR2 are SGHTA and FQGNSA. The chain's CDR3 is CASSPPGGETQYF. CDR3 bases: TGTGCCAGCAGCCCCCCCGGGGGAGAGACCCAGTACTTC.

The CDR3 sequence: CASSVLGSTNEKLFF. The CDR3 DNA reads TGTGCCAGCAGCGTCTTAGGCAGCACTAATGAAAAACTGTTTTTT. The gene calls are TRBV9 and TRBJ1-4, with D uncertain. The CDR3 is 15 amino acids. In germline, CDR1 is SGDLS, CDR2 YYNGEE. The V end was cut by 2 bases, the J end by 2 bases, with 10 bases between.